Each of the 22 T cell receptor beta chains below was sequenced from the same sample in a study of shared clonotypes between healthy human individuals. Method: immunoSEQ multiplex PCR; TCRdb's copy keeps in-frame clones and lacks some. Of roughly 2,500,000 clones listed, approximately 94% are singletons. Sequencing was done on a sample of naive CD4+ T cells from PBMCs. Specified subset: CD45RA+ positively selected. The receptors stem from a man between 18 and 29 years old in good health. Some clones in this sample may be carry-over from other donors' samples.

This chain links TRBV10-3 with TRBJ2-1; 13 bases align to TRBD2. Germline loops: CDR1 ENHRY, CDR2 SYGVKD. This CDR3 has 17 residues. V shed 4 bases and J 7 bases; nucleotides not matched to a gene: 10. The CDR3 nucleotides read TGTGCCATCAGTGGCTTACTAGCGGGAGGGGTAACGAATGAGCAGTTCTTC. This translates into CAISGLLAGGVTNEQFF.

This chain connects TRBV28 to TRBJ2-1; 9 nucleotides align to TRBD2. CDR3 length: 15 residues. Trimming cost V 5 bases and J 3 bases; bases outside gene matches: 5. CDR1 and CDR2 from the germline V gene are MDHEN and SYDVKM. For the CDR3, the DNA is TGTGCCAGCAGTCCTCGACTAGCGGACTACAATGAGCAGTTCTTC. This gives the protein CASSPRLADYNEQFF.

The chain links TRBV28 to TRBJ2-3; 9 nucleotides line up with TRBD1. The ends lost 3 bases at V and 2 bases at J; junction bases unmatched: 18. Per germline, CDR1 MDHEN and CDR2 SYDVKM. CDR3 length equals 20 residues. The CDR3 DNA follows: TGTGCCAGCAGTTTGTTGAACACAGGGGGCAGGTGGGCACACACAGATACGCAGTATTTT. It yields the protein CASSLLNTGGRWAHTDTQYF. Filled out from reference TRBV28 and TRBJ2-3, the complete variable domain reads DVKVTQSSRYLVKRTGEKVFLECVQDMDHENMFWYRQDPGLGLRLIYFSYDVKMKEKGDIPEGYSVSREKKERFSLILESASTNQTSMYLCASSLLNTGGRWAHTDTQYFGPGTRLTVL.

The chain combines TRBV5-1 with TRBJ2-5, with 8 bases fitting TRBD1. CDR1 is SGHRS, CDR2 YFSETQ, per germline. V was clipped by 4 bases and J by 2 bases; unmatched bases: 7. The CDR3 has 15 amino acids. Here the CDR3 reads CASSPIGQGQETQYF. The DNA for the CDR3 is TGCGCCAGCAGCCCCATCGGACAGGGTCAAGAGACCCAGTACTTC.

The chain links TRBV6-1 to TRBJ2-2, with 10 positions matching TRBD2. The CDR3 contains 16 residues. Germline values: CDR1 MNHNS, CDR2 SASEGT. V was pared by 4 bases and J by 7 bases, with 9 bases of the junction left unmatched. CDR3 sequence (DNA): TGTGCCAGCAGTGCGGGACTAGCGCAGAGGGTCGGGGAGCTGTTTTTT. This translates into CASSAGLAQRVGELFF.

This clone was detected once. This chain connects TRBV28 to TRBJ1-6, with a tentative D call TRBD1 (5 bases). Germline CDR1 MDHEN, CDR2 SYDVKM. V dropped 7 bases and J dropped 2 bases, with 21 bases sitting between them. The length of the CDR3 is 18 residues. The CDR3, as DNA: TGTGCCAGCAACCCTCAGCGGGGCAGGGACCCCTATAATTCACCCCTCCACTTT. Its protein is CASNPQRGRDPYNSPLHF.

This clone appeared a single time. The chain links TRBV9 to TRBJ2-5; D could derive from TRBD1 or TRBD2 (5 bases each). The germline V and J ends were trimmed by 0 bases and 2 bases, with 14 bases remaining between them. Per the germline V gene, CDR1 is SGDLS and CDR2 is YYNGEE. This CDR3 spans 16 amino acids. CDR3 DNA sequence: TGTGCCAGCAGCGTAGTTGGGGGAGCCTGGCAAGAGACCCAGTACTTC. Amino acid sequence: CASSVVGGAWQETQYF.

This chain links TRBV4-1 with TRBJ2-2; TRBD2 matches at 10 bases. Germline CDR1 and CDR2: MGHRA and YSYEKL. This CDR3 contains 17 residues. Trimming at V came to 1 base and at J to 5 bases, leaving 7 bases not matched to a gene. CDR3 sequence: CASSQGLAGDGTGELFF. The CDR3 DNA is TGCGCCAGCAGCCAAGGTCTAGCGGGAGACGGTACCGGGGAGCTGTTTTTT.

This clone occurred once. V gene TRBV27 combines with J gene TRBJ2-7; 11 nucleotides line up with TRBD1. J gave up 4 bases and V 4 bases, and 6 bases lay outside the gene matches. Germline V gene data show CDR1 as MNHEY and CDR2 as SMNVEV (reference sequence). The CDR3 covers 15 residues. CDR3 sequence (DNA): TGTGCCAGCAGTTCTTACCGGGACAGGGGGTACGAGCAGTACTTC. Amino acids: CASSSYRDRGYEQYF.

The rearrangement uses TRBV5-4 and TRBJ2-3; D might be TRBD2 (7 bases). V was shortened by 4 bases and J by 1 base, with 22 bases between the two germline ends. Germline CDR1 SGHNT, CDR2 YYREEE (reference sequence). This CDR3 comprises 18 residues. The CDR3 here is CASSPGKGGPGGTDTQYF. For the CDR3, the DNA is TGTGCCAGCAGCCCCGGGAAGGGGGGGCCGGGAGGCACAGATACGCAGTATTTT.

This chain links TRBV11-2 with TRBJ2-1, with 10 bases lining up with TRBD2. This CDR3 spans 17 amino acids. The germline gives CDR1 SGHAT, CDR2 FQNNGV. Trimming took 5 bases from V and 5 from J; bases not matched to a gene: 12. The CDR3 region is CASSRRMGLAGDNEQFF. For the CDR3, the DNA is TGTGCCAGCAGCCGCCGGATGGGGCTAGCGGGAGACAATGAGCAGTTCTTC. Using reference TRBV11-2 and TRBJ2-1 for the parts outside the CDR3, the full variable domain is EAGVAQSPRYKIIEKRQSVAFWCNPISGHATLYWYQQILGQGPKLLIQFQNNGVVDDSQLPKDRFSAERLKGVDSTLKIQPAKLEDSAVYLCASSRRMGLAGDNEQFFGPGTRLTVL.

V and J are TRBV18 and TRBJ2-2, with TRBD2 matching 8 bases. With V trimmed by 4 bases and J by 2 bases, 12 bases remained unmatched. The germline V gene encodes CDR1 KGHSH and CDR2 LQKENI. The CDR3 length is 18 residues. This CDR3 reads CASSLVILAETNTGELFF. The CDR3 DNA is TGTGCCAGCTCACTTGTAATACTAGCGGAGACTAACACCGGGGAGCTGTTTTTT.

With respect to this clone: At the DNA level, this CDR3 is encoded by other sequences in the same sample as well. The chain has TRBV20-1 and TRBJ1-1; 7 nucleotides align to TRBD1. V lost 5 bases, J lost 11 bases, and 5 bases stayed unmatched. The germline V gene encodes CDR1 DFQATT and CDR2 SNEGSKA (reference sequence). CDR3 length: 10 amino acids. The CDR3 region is CSAGDSEAFF. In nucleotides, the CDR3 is TGCAGTGCTGGGGACAGTGAGGCTTTCTTT.

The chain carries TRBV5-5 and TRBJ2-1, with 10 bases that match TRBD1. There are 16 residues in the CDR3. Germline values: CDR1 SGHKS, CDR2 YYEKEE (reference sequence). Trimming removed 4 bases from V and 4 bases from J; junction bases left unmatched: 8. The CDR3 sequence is CASSMTGTGVYNEQFF. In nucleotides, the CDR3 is TGTGCCAGCAGCATGACCGGGACAGGGGTATACAATGAGCAGTTCTTC.

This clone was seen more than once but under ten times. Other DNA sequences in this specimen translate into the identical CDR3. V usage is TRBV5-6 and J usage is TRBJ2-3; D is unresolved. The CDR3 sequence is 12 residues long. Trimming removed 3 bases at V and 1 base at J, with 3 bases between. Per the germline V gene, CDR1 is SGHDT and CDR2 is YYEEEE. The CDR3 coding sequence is TGTGCCAGCAGCTGGGGCACAGATACGCAGTATTTT. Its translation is CASSWGTDTQYF.

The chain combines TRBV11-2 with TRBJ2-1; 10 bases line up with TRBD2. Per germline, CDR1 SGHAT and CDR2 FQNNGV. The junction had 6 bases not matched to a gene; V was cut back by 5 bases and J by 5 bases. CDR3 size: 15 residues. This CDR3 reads CASSQSGRANNEQFF. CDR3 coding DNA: TGTGCCAGCAGCCAGAGCGGGAGGGCCAACAATGAGCAGTTCTTC.

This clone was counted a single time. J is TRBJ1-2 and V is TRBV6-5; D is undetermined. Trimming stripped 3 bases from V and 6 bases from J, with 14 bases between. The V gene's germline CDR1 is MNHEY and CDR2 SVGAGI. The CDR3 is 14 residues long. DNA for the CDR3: TGTGCCAGCAGTTATACCGCCCCGAACGATGGCTACACCTTC. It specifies CASSYTAPNDGYTF.

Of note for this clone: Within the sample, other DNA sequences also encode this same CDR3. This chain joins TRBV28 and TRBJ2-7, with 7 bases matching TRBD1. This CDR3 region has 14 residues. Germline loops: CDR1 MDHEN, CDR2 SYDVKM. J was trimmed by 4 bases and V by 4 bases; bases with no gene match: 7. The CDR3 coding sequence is TGTGCCAGCAGTTCCCGACAGGGAAGTTACGAGCAGTACTTC. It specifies CASSSRQGSYEQYF.

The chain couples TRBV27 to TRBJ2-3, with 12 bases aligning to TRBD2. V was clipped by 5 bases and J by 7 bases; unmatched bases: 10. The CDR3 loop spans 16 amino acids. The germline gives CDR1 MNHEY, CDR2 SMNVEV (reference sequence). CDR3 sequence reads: CASSGTSGRPFNTQYF. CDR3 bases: TGTGCCAGCAGTGGAACTAGCGGGAGGCCGTTTAATACGCAGTATTTT.

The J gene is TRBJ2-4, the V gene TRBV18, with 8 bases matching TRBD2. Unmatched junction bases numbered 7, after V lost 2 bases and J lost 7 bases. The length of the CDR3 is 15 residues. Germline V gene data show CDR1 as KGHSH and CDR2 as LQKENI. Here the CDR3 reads CASSPTGRGWNIQYF. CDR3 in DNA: TGTGCCAGCTCACCAACCGGGAGGGGTTGGAACATTCAGTACTTC. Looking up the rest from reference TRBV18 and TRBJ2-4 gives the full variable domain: NAGVMQNPRHLVRRRGQEARLRCSPMKGHSHVYWYRQLPEEGLKFMVYLQKENIIDESGMPKERFSAEFPKEGPSILRIQQVVRGDSAAYFCASSPTGRGWNIQYFGAGTRLSVL.

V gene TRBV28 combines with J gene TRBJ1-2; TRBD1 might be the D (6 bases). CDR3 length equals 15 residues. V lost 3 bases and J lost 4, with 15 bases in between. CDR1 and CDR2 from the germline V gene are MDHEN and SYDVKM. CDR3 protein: CASSFPRTASYGYTF. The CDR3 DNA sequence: TGTGCCAGCAGTTTCCCCCGGACAGCCAGCTATGGCTACACCTTC.

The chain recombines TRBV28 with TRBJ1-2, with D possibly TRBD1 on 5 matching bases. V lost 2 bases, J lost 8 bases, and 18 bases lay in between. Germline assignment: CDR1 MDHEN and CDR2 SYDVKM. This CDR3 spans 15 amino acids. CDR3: CASSLLFTGEGGYTF. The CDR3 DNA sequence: TGTGCCAGCAGTTTACTTTTCACGGGGGAGGGAGGCTACACCTTC.